The 17 T cell receptor beta chains in this list originate from one sample, sequenced in a study of blood T cell repertoires in COVID-19. Repertoires were generated with immunoSEQ multiplex PCR, while TCRdb's copy carries only in-frame clones and drops some. This sample has some 160,000 clones, with roughly nine tenths found just once. The sequencing input was peripheral blood. Receptors were obtained from a woman in her 70s with acute or convalescent COVID-19.

The chain uses TRBV19 and TRBJ2-1; TRBD2 might be the D (7 bases). Trimming stripped 7 bases from V and 7 bases from J, with 20 bases between. This CDR3 region has 15 residues. Looked up from germline, CDR1 is LNHDA and CDR2 is SQIVND (reference sequence). CDR3: CASIDPGGALNEQFF. CDR3 sequence (DNA): TGTGCCAGTATCGACCCTGGGGGGGCCCTGAATGAGCAGTTCTTC.

This sequence joins TRBV28 and TRBJ2-2, with D unclear. Germline V gene data show CDR1 as MDHEN and CDR2 as SYDVKM. The CDR3 runs 14 residues. V was trimmed by 5 bases and J by 6 bases, leaving 13 bases between them. This CDR3 reads CASSPPGPPGELFF. For the CDR3, the DNA is TGTGCCAGCAGTCCACCCGGTCCCCCCGGGGAGCTGTTTTTT.

The genes are TRBV9 and TRBJ2-5; tentatively, D is TRBD2 (5 bases). Trimming left V 1 base short and J 5 bases short, with 12 bases between. Germline CDR1 and CDR2: SGDLS and YYNGEE. The CDR3 spans 14 residues. The CDR3 coding sequence is TGTGCCAGCAGCGTATCCGAGGGATTGGAGACCCAGTACTTC. This encodes CASSVSEGLETQYF.

This rearrangement joins TRBV6-5 to TRBJ1-1; 9 positions agree with TRBD1. The V gene's germline CDR1 is MNHEY and CDR2 SVGAGI. CDR3 size: 12 residues. V lost 8 bases to trimming and J lost 11 bases; unmatched junction nucleotides: 9. CDR3 amino acids: CASGMTGGTAFF. In nucleotides, the CDR3 is TGTGCCAGCGGGATGACAGGGGGGACGGCTTTCTTT.

This clone was recorded only once. V gene TRBV5-4 combines with J gene TRBJ1-1, with D perhaps matching TRBD1 (6 bases). The germline V and J ends were trimmed by 4 bases and 1 base, with 14 bases remaining between them. The CDR3 contains 15 residues. Germline values: CDR1 SGHNT, CDR2 YYREEE (reference sequence). The CDR3 reads CASSAQGTTNTEAFF. The CDR3 DNA is TGTGCCAGCAGCGCTCAGGGGACGACGAACACTGAAGCTTTCTTT. The full variable domain, its missing parts supplied by reference TRBV5-4 and TRBJ1-1, is ETGVTQSPTHLIKTRGQQVTLRCSSQSGHNTVSWYQQALGQGPQFIFQYYREEENGRGNFPPRFSGLQFPNYSSELNVNALELDDSALYLCASSAQGTTNTEAFFGQGTRLTVV.

This chain uses TRBV7-9 with TRBJ2-7; tentative D call: TRBD2 (6 bases). CDR1 and CDR2 from the germline V gene are SEHNR and FQNEAQ (reference sequence). V was shortened by 5 bases and J by 9 bases, with 23 bases between the two germline ends. The CDR3 covers 15 residues. Here the CDR3 reads CASSPPEGGLTLQYF. CDR3 bases: TGTGCCAGCAGCCCGCCAGAGGGCGGACTAACGTTGCAGTACTTC. Drawing the rest from reference TRBV7-9 and TRBJ2-7, the complete variable domain is DTGVSQNPRHKITKRGQNVTFRCDPISEHNRLYWYRQTLGQGPEFLTYFQNEAQLEKSRLLSDRFSAERPKGSFSTLEIQRTEQGDSAMYLCASSPPEGGLTLQYFGPGTRLTVT.

The chain is built from TRBV2 and TRBJ1-2; D is possibly TRBD1 (5 bases). Trimming shortened V by 8 bases and J by 4 bases, and 20 bases separated the two germline ends. The germline gives CDR1 SNHLY, CDR2 FYNNEI. The CDR3 is 15 amino acids. The CDR3 protein is CASSPAGQGRYGYTF. For the CDR3, the DNA is TGTGCCAGCTCCCCTGCGGGGCAGGGTCGCTATGGCTACACCTTC.

The chain couples TRBV7-9 to TRBJ1-2; 11 nucleotides align to TRBD1. This CDR3 is 14 amino acids long. From germline, CDR1 is SEHNR and CDR2 FQNEAQ (reference sequence). Trimming at V came to 4 bases and at J to 7 bases, leaving 5 bases not matched to a gene. CDR3 residues: CASSSADRGLGYTF. The CDR3 DNA reads TGTGCCAGCAGCTCGGCGGACAGGGGGCTTGGCTACACCTTC.

The chain recombines TRBV14 with TRBJ1-5, with D perhaps TRBD1 (5 bases). The ends were cut back, 2 bases at V and 0 bases at J, with 5 bases in the middle. Per the germline V gene, CDR1 is SGHDN and CDR2 is FVKESK. This CDR3 has 14 residues. CDR3 protein: CASSQTGSNQPQHF. In DNA form, the CDR3 reads TGTGCCAGCAGCCAAACAGGTAGCAATCAGCCCCAGCATTTT.

This clone came up once. This chain uses TRBV13 with TRBJ2-1; a weak D match, TRBD2 (6 bases). The germline V gene has CDR1 PRHDT and CDR2 FYEKMQ (reference sequence). V shed 1 base and J shed 5 bases, with 18 bases lying between them. This CDR3 comprises 17 residues. Here the CDR3 DNA reads TGTGCCAGCAGCTTAGAGGCAGGGAGGTCAAAGAACAATGAGCAGTTCTTC. Encoded protein: CASSLEAGRSKNNEQFF.

J is TRBJ1-5 and V is TRBV12-3 or TRBV12-4; maybe TRBD1 (5 bases). This CDR3 region has 12 residues. V was trimmed by 6 bases and J by 9 bases, leaving 12 bases between them. The CDR3 is CASSPTQGPQHF. CDR3 nucleotide sequence: TGTGCCAGCAGCCCAACTCAGGGGCCCCAGCATTTT.

J is TRBJ2-5 and V is TRBV6-5; 14 bases map to TRBD2. This CDR3 spans 15 amino acids. Germline V gene sequence: CDR1 MNHEY, CDR2 SVGAGI. J lost 5 bases, V lost 5 bases, and 4 bases had no gene match. The CDR3 protein is CASSPGTSGGETQYF. For the CDR3, the DNA is TGTGCCAGCAGTCCCGGGACTAGCGGGGGTGAGACCCAGTACTTC.

This rearrangement joins TRBV27 to TRBJ2-2; TRBD2 is a possible D gene (7 bases). The V gene's germline CDR1 is MNHEY and CDR2 SMNVEV (reference sequence). The V and J ends lost 7 bases and 4 bases respectively, with 19 bases between them. The CDR3 consists of 16 residues. CDR3 in DNA: TGTGCCAGCACCTCACCGGGGGGCCTGGGCACCGGGGAGCTGTTTTTT. This sequence encodes CASTSPGGLGTGELFF.

V usage is TRBV2 and J usage is TRBJ2-7; D is unclear. Germline loops: CDR1 SNHLY, CDR2 FYNNEI. The CDR3 is made up of 12 amino acids. Trimming pared 8 bases from V and 3 bases from J, leaving 11 bases between. CDR3 sequence (DNA): TGTGCCAGCCAAAGTGCAGGCTACGAGCAGTACTTC. Translation gives CASQSAGYEQYF.

This chain uses TRBV18 with TRBJ1-4, with 7 nucleotides matching TRBD1. V lost 4 bases and J lost 0; bases outside the gene matches: 5. The CDR3 runs 16 residues. Germline V lookup: CDR1 KGHSH, CDR2 LQKENI. Here the CDR3 reads CASSLGQIATNEKLFF. The CDR3 coding sequence is TGTGCCAGCTCACTGGGACAGATTGCAACTAATGAAAAACTGTTTTTT. Looking up the rest from reference TRBV18 and TRBJ1-4 gives the full variable domain: NAGVMQNPRHLVRRRGQEARLRCSPMKGHSHVYWYRQLPEEGLKFMVYLQKENIIDESGMPKERFSAEFPKEGPSILRIQQVVRGDSAAYFCASSLGQIATNEKLFFGSGTQLSVL.

The chain has TRBV5-1 and TRBJ2-2; tentative D call: TRBD2 (5 bases). V dropped 0 bases and J dropped 6 bases, with 18 bases sitting between them. The CDR3 runs 17 residues. Germline CDR1 is SGHRS and CDR2 is YFSETQ. The CDR3 coding sequence is TGCGCCAGCAGCTTGGGGCTAGCCTACGCTAGGGCCGGGGAGCTGTTTTTT. Amino acids: CASSLGLAYARAGELFF.

The V gene is TRBV5-1, the J gene TRBJ2-7; 7 bases align to TRBD2. Germline-derived CDR1 and CDR2 are SGHRS and YFSETQ. The CDR3 is 16 residues long. V lost 3 bases to trimming and J lost 7 bases; unmatched junction nucleotides: 16. CDR3 sequence reads: CASSWRSGRNQREQYF. DNA for the CDR3: TGCGCCAGCAGCTGGAGGTCCGGGAGGAACCAGCGGGAGCAGTACTTC.